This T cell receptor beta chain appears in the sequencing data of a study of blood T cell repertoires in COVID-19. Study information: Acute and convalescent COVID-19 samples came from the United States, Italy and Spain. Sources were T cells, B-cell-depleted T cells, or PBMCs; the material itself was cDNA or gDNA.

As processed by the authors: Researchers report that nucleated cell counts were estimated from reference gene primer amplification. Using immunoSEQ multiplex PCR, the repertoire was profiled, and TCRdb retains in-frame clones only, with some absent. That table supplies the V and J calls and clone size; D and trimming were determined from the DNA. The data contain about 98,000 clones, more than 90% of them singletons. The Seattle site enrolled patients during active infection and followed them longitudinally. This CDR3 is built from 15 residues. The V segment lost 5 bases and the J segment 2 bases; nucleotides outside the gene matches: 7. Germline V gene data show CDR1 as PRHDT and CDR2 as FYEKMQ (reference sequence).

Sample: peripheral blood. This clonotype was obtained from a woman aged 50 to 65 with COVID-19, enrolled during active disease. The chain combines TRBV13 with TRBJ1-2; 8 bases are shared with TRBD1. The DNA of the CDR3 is TGTGCCAGCAGCACCACAGGGGGGCCAAACTATGGCTACACCTTC. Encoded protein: CASSTTGGPNYGYTF.